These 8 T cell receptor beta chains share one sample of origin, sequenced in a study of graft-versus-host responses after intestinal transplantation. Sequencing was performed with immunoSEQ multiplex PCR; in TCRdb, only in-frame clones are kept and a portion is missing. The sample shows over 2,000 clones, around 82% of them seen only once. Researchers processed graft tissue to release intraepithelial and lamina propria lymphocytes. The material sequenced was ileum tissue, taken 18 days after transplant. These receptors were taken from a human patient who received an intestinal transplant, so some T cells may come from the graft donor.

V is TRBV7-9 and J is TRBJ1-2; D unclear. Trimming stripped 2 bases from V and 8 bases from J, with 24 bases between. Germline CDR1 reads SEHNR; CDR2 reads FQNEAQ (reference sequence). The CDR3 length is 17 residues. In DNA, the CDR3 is TGTGCCAGCAGCTTAAATCTGCAACTACCGGACCAATCGGGCTACACCTTC. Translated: CASSLNLQLPDQSGYTF. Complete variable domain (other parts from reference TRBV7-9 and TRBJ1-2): DTGVSQNPRHKITKRGQNVTFRCDPISEHNRLYWYRQTLGQGPEFLTYFQNEAQLEKSRLLSDRFSAERPKGSFSTLEIQRTEQGDSAMYLCASSLNLQLPDQSGYTFGSGTRLTVV.

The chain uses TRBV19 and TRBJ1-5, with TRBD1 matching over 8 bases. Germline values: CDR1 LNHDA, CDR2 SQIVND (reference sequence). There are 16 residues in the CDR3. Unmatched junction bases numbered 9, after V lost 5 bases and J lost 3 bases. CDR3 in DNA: TGTGCCAGTAGTGTACCCGGGGACAGGTACAATCAGCCCCAGCATTTT. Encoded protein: CASSVPGDRYNQPQHF. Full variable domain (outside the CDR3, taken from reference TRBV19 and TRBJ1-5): DGGITQSPKYLFRKEGQNVTLSCEQNLNHDAMYWYRQDPGQGLRLIYYSQIVNDFQKGDIAEGYSVSREKKESFPLTVTSAQKNPTAFYLCASSVPGDRYNQPQHFGDGTRLSIL.

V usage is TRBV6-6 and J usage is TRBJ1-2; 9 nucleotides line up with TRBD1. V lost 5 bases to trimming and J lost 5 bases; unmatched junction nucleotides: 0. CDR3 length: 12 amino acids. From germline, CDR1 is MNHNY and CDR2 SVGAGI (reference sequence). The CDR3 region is CASSGTGYGYTF. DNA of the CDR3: TGTGCCAGCAGTGGGACAGGGTATGGCTACACCTTC.

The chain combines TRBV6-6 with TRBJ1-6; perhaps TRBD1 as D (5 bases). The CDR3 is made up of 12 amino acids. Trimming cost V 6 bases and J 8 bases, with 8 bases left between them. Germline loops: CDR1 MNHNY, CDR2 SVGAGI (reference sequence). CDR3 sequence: CASSAGYSPLHF. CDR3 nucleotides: TGTGCCAGCAGCGCAGGGTATTCACCCCTCCACTTT.

CDR3 DNA sequence: TGTGCCAGCAGCTCCCCCGTCGAGACCGAACCCACAGATACGCAGTATTTT. It encodes CASSSPVETEPTDTQYF. V usage is TRBV7-3 and J usage is TRBJ2-3; D not certain. This CDR3 has 17 residues. Per germline, CDR1 SGHTA and CDR2 FQGTGA. V lost 4 bases, J lost 2 bases, and 19 bases lay in between.

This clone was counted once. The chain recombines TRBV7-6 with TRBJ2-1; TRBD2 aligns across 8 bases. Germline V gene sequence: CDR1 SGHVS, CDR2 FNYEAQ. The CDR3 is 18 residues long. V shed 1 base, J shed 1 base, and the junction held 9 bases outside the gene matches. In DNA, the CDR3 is TGTGCCAGCAGCTTAGTGGGGTTACTAGCGGATTCCTACAATGAGCAGTTCTTC. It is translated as CASSLVGLLADSYNEQFF.

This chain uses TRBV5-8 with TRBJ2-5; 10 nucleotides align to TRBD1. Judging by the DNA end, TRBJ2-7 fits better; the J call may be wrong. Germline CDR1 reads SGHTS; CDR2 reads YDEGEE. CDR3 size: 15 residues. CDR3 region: CASSLAGTGVYEQYF. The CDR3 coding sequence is TGTGCCAGCAGCTTGGCCGGGACAGGGGTCTACGAGCAGTACTTC.

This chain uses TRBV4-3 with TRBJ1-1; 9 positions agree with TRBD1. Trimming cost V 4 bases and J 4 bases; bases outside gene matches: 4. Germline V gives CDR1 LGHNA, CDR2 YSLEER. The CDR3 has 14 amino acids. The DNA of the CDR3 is TGCGCCAGCAGCCTTTCGACAGGGGGCACTGAAGCTTTCTTT. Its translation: CASSLSTGGTEAFF.